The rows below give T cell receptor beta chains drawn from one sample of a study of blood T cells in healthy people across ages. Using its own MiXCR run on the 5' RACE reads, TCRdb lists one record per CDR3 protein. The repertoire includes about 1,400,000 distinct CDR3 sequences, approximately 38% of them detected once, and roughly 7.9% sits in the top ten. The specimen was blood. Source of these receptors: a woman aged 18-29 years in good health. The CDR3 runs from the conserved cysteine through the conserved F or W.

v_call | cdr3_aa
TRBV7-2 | CASSLVQGALANEKLFF
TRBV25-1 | CASSELYGGSSYEQYF
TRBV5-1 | CASSRETSGSGPDTQYF
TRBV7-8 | CASSQEYRGEQYF
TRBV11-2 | CASSLNAGLYNEQYF
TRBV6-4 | CASRAGWGPTSDYYYEQYF
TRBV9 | CASSPTGAIYEQYF
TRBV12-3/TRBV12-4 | CASSFHITGQGGGYTF
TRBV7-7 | CASSFGLAGLNTDTQYF
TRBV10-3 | CAISESGAGIYEQYF
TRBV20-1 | CSARPGSEAFF
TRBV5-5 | CASSLRTSGAFQETQYF
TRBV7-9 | CASSSQGPRADTQYF
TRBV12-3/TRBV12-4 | CASSPGDFSTNEKLFF
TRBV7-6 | CASSASGIYEQFF
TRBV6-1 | CASSHSSSYEQYF
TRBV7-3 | CASSWDGAGAGTEAFF
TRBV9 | CASSPRGQNNSPLHF
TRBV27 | CASSLTPRQGASQPQHF
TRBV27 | CASSGTSGSVGEQFF
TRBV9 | CASSGETHSQYF
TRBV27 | CASSLSGTTTDTQYF
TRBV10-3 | CAIRRSGANVLTF
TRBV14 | CASSQTKDQGDSYGYTF
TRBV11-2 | CATKWGFEQYF
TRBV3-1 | CASSQDWTGAYEQYF
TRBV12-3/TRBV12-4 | CASRQGLYEQYF
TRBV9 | CASSLHSASAYEQYF
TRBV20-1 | CSARPRSVAFGEQYF
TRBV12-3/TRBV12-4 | CASRPMSSYNSPLHF
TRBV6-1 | CASSPSPGRGYYTDTDTQYF